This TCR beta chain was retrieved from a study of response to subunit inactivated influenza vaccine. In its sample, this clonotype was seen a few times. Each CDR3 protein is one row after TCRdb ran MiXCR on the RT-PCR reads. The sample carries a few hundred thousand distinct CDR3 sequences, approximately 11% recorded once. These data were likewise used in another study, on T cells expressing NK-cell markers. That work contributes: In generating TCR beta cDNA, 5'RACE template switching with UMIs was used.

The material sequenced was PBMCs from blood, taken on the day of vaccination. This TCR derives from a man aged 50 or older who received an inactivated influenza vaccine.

As DNA, the CDR3 is TGTGCCAGTAGTAACAGGAACACTGAAGCTTTCTTT. This encodes CASSNRNTEAFF. The J gene is TRBJ1-1, the V gene TRBV19; D not resolved. The CDR3 has 12 residues. Germline CDR1 reads LNHDA; CDR2 reads SQIVND (reference sequence). Trimming left V 4 bases short and J 1 base short, with 4 bases between. Full variable domain (missing parts from reference TRBV19 and TRBJ1-1): DGGITQSPKYLFRKEGQNVTLSCEQNLNHDAMYWYRQDPGQGLRLIYYSQIVNDFQKGDIAEGYSVSREKKESFPLTVTSAQKNPTAFYLCASSNRNTEAFFGQGTRLTVV.